Following are 2 T cell receptor beta chains from one sample sequenced in a study of T cell repertoires in aging, cancer and after chemotherapy. The template was genomic DNA from peripheral blood, not RNA. TRB rearrangements spanning V, D and J were amplified using mixed TRB-A/B primers. MiXCR, run by TCRdb on the multiplex PCR reads, gives a single entry per CDR3 protein. The sample yields some 5,300 distinct CDR3 sequences, over 25% seen once. Sequenced: blood. These receptors all come from a human donor in good health.

This sequence joins TRBV6-2 or TRBV6-3 and TRBJ1-5; the D gene is possibly TRBD1 (5 bases). Germline V gene lookup returns CDR1 MNHEY and CDR2 SVGEGT. V gave up 7 bases and J gave up 9 bases, with 22 bases separating them. This CDR3 comprises 15 residues. CDR3: CASTRSDGDGWPQHF. The DNA of the CDR3 is TGTGCCAGCACCCGCTCGGACGGGGACGGGTGGCCCCAGCATTTT.

By share, this clonotype ranks as medium-sized. This chain joins TRBV29-1 and TRBJ1-1, with no clear D. CDR3 length: 14 residues. The germline V gene encodes CDR1 SQVTM and CDR2 ANQGSEA. V lost 4 bases and J 1 base, leaving 13 bases between the germline ends. The CDR3 loop reads CSVGVGLKNTEAFF. The CDR3 region has the DNA TGCAGCGTTGGGGTAGGGCTTAAGAACACTGAAGCTTTCTTT.